This paragraph reports one T cell receptor (beta chain). The target of this receptor is not known. No qualities accompany the bases; no much larger clone lies one base away. These data come from a study of T-cell memory formation after mild COVID-19 (dated by TCRdb to the early 2020s). Turning to the overall study: Most TCR sequence clusters were specific to one of the two donors. T-cell clones expanding and contracting after mild COVID-19 in a couple of donors were tracked by longitudinal TCRalpha and TCRbeta repertoire sequencing. The cohort was made up of two young adult volunteers, one female and one male, who were previously healthy.

Data came from an Illumina NovaSeq 6000. TCRalpha and TCRbeta cDNA libraries were built by 5'RACE with constant-segment primers, adding sample barcodes and unique molecular identifiers. RNA was extracted from every sample with Trizol reagent. Library amplification was performed in two PCR steps, and a second sample barcode and Illumina TruSeq adapters were introduced in the second step. The libraries were sequenced on an Illumina NovaSeq using 2 x 150 bp paired-end reads. For the original study's pipeline: With migec v1.2.7, reads were demultiplexed and then collapsed into UMI-guided consensus sequences. Using mixcr v2.1.11, UMI consensuses were aligned to TRA and TRB V and J templates and then assembled into clonotypes. Expanded or contracted clonotypes were those called significant by both edgeR and NoisET, with noise models trained on biological replicates. For edgeR calls, a false discovery rate-adjusted p below 0.01 and a log2 fold-change threshold of 1 were applied. As an exploratory analysis of dynamics, max-normalized trajectories of the 1000 most abundant clonotypes were examined with PCA combined with hierarchical clustering. The CD4 or CD8 phenotype of responding clones was assigned using the separately sequenced CD4+ and CD8+ repertoires. Clones were called with MiXCR by TCRdb after fastp trimmed the public reads at Q25, and only in-frame beta chains were retained. CDR3 protein duplicates are merged, each entry listing the most common genes and DNA. TCRdb's processing, not the authors', yielded these V and J calls. The sample yields around 390,000 distinct CDR3 sequences; 15% to 20% were counted once. The ten largest account for roughly a fifth of the sample.

Unmatched junction bases come to 8, with V trimmed by 0 bases and J by 2 bases. The CDR3 sequence holds 17 residues, the cysteine and phenylalanine included. The read is trimmed to its CDR3 DNA, 51 bases read in frame from base 1. According to the germline V gene, CDR1 reads LGHNA and CDR2 reads YNFKEQ. Ficoll-Paque density gradient centrifugation was used to isolate PBMCs. The research as a whole found: Contracting CD4+ clones appeared mostly in the CM and EM memory subsets, whereas CD8+ clones were enriched in EMRA. Whether the second-wave clones peaking on day 37 were SARS-CoV-2 specific was not confirmed. Some responding clones were detected in pre-infection memory, which suggested that pre-existing cross-reactive memory T cells had joined the SARS-CoV-2 response. Clones contracting from day 15 to 85 had balanced CD4/CD8 phenotypes, while a second wave expanding from day 15 to 37 was biased towards CD4+. Only a couple of mild cases were covered in the study, and larger cohorts including severe cases with pre-infection samples were considered necessary.

This TCR was sampled from a man aged 18 to 35 who had mild COVID-19 (a few samples of this study predate the infection). The sample titles of this study are shuffled in the database, so cell type and time point are left out; the donor was told from shared clones. Material for sequencing was PBMCs or a T cell subset sorted from them (not recorded which). The chain couples TRBV4-2 to TRBJ2-3; 7 bases in between match TRBD1. The DNA reads TGTGCCAGCAGCCAAGATGCTGACGGGACAGCCACAGATACGCAGTATTTT. It translates as CASSQDADGTATDTQYF.